These 20 T cell receptor beta chains were sequenced from one sample in a study of blood T cell repertoires in COVID-19. Generated by immunoSEQ multiplex PCR, the TCRdb table keeps only in-frame clones and is missing some. The data show roughly 320,000 clones, approximately 85% seen once. Sequencing used peripheral blood. The receptor set was obtained from a human donor in a cohort sampled during active COVID-19.

The chain uses TRBV6-4 and TRBJ1-1; D gene ambiguous. The V end lost 0 bases, the J end lost 11 bases, and 10 bases lay between the germline ends. Germline assignment: CDR1 MRHNA and CDR2 SNTAGT. The CDR3 sequence is 12 residues long. CDR3 sequence: CASSDSGSTAFF. CDR3 in DNA: TGTGCCAGCAGTGACTCAGGGAGTACGGCTTTCTTT.

Regarding this clone: The junction departs from germline at one end; a sequencing error may be responsible. V is TRBV5-1 and J is TRBJ2-7, with 7 bases matching TRBD1. The CDR3 spans 11 residues. CDR1 and CDR2 from the germline V gene are SGHRS and YFSETQ. The CDR3 sequence: CASSLDGTVHF. The CDR3 nucleotides read TGCGCCAGCAGCCTTGACGGGACAGTACACTTC.

This chain joins TRBV7-9 and TRBJ1-1, with a tentative D call TRBD1 (5 bases). Germline V gene lookup returns CDR1 SEHNR and CDR2 FQNEAQ (reference sequence). V gave up 1 base and J gave up 8 bases, with 8 bases separating them. The CDR3 has 12 residues. CDR3 DNA sequence: TGTGCCAGCAGCTTAGGTTGGACAGAAGCTTTCTTT. Amino acids: CASSLGWTEAFF.

This sequence joins TRBV4-1 and TRBJ2-1; 12 nucleotides agree with TRBD2. The CDR3 is made up of 17 amino acids. The germline V gene has CDR1 MGHRA and CDR2 YSYEKL. The trim removed 4 bases at V and 6 bases at J, leaving 10 bases unmatched. CDR3 nucleotides: TGCGCCAGCAGCCCGACTAGCGGGGGCCCATCTCTCAATGAGCAGTTCTTC. Residues: CASSPTSGGPSLNEQFF.

This clone showed up just once. V is TRBV5-5 and J is TRBJ1-2, with D possibly matching TRBD1 (5 bases). V was cut by 4 bases and J by 4 bases, with 14 bases left in between. The CDR3 is 14 amino acids. Germline lookup yields CDR1 SGHKS and CDR2 YYEKEE (reference sequence). DNA of the CDR3: TGTGCCAGCAGCATTAGGGGAGGAGGCTATGGCTACACCTTC. Amino acids: CASSIRGGGYGYTF. Using reference TRBV5-5 and TRBJ1-2 for the parts outside the CDR3, the full variable domain is DAGVTQSPTHLIKTRGQQVTLRCSPISGHKSVSWYQQVLGQGPQFIFQYYEKEERGRGNFPDRFSARQFPNYSSELNVNALLLGDSALYLCASSIRGGGYGYTFGSGTRLTVV.

The rearrangement joins TRBV11-2 to TRBJ1-1; D gene ambiguous. The V end lost 5 bases, the J end lost 4 bases, and 14 bases lay between the germline ends. The CDR3 is made up of 14 amino acids. CDR1 SGHAT and CDR2 FQNNGV come from the germline V gene. The CDR3 sequence is CASSPAGGPTEAFF. CDR3 nucleotide sequence: TGTGCCAGCAGCCCTGCTGGAGGCCCCACTGAAGCTTTCTTT.

The V call is TRBV6-5, the J call TRBJ2-1; 13 bases line up with TRBD2. The CDR3 is made up of 15 amino acids. Looked up from germline, CDR1 is MNHEY and CDR2 is SVGAGI. The trim removed 6 bases at V and 6 bases at J, leaving 5 bases unmatched. The CDR3 reads CASRTGLAGLNEQFF. The DNA of the CDR3 is TGTGCCAGCAGAACGGGACTAGCGGGGCTCAATGAGCAGTTCTTC.

The chain joins TRBV19 to TRBJ1-2; D is unresolved. CDR1 is LNHDA and CDR2 is SQIVND in the germline V gene (reference sequence). V was trimmed by 3 bases and J by 5 bases, leaving 13 bases between them. The CDR3 is 14 residues long. CDR3 in amino acids: CASSIYGSTYGYTF. For the CDR3, the DNA is TGTGCCAGTAGTATTTATGGGAGTACTTATGGCTACACCTTC.

This chain uses TRBV6-5 with TRBJ2-4; TRBD1 agrees at 7 bases. CDR1 and CDR2 (germline): MNHEY, SVGAGI. The length of the CDR3 is 15 residues. V dropped 2 bases and J dropped 8; count of bases not matched to a gene: 9. CDR3 in amino acids: CASSYRQGRTDIQYF. CDR3 DNA: TGTGCCAGCAGTTACCGACAGGGACGTACGGACATTCAGTACTTC.

The rearrangement joins TRBV5-1 to TRBJ2-7, with D possibly being TRBD2 (5 bases). The V end was cut by 5 bases, the J end by 0 bases, with 15 bases between. This CDR3 spans 15 amino acids. The germline CDR1 and CDR2 sequences are SGHRS and YFSETQ. CDR3 in DNA: TGCGCCAGCAGGGACTTTGATAACAACTCCTACGAGCAGTACTTC. Residues: CASRDFDNNSYEQYF.

The V gene is TRBV3-1 (or the pseudogene TRBV3-2), the J gene TRBJ2-1, with 9 bases aligning to TRBD1. This CDR3 is built from 15 residues. In germline, CDR1 is LGHDT, CDR2 YNNKEL (reference sequence). J was trimmed by 3 bases and V by 6 bases; bases with no gene match: 6. The CDR3 sequence: CASSPGTGFYNEQFF. In DNA, the CDR3 is TGTGCCAGCAGTCCCGGGACAGGGTTCTACAATGAGCAGTTCTTC.

This clone was seen only once. The rearrangement joins TRBV25-1 to TRBJ2-2; 10 bases agree with TRBD1. Trimming took 11 bases from V and 3 from J; bases not matched to a gene: 0. CDR1 is MGHDK, CDR2 SYGVNS, per germline. The CDR3 length is 12 residues. As DNA, the CDR3 is TGTGCCGGGACAGGGGACACCGGGGAGCTGTTTTTT. Protein product: CAGTGDTGELFF.

The chain employs TRBV5-1 and TRBJ1-6; D gene unclear. The CDR3 is made up of 16 amino acids. CDR1 and CDR2 (germline): SGHRS, YFSETQ. Trimming cost V 0 bases and J 0 bases, with 7 bases left between them. CDR3 sequence (DNA): TGCGCCAGCAGCTTGGGACGGAGCTCCTATAATTCACCCCTCCACTTT. It is translated as CASSLGRSSYNSPLHF.

The table lists this clone with a count of one. The chain links TRBV18 to TRBJ1-6; perhaps TRBD1 as D (5 bases). Germline assignment: CDR1 KGHSH and CDR2 LQKENI. Trimming stripped 3 bases from V and 7 bases from J, with 13 bases between. The CDR3 is made up of 15 amino acids. The CDR3 DNA follows: TGTGCCAGCTCACCTTTCGACAGCGGGAATTCACCCCTCCACTTT. Its translation is CASSPFDSGNSPLHF.

Of note for this clone: Other DNA sequences in this specimen translate into the identical CDR3. This chain connects TRBV5-1 to TRBJ2-7; D perhaps matches TRBD2 (6 bases). The V end lost 0 bases, the J end lost 2 bases, and 9 bases lay between the germline ends. The CDR3 is 14 amino acids. Germline assignment: CDR1 SGHRS and CDR2 YFSETQ. CDR3 loop: CASSLDGGTYEQYF. CDR3 DNA: TGCGCCAGCAGCTTGGACGGGGGTACCTACGAGCAGTACTTC.

The chain employs TRBV19 and TRBJ2-7; D possibly corresponds to TRBD2 (5 bases). Germline-derived CDR1 and CDR2 are LNHDA and SQIVND (reference sequence). There are 15 residues in the CDR3. V was shortened by 6 bases and J by 5 bases, with 20 bases between the two germline ends. As DNA, the CDR3 is TGTGCCAGTAGCCCTAGCCTCACCTCCCCCCACGAGCAGTACTTC. Translated: CASSPSLTSPHEQYF.

V usage is TRBV15 and J usage is TRBJ2-4, with D possibly TRBD1 on 6 matching bases. This CDR3 is 17 amino acids long. V was cut by 0 bases and J by 0 bases, with 12 bases left in between. Germline assignment: CDR1 LNHNV and CDR2 YYDKDF (reference sequence). CDR3 sequence (DNA): TGTGCCACCAGCAGAGATGGGGACACAGAAGCCAAAAACATTCAGTACTTC. The encoded protein is CATSRDGDTEAKNIQYF.

This clone was picked up a small number of times. V gene TRBV27 combines with J gene TRBJ1-5; unclear D gene. Trimming stripped 5 bases from V and 5 bases from J, with 13 bases between. Germline CDR1 and CDR2: MNHEY and SMNVEV (reference sequence). This CDR3 is 14 amino acids long. The CDR3 DNA is TGTGCCAGCAGTCCCCGCCAGGTCCATCAGCCCCAGCATTTT. This translates into CASSPRQVHQPQHF.

The V gene is TRBV19, the J gene TRBJ2-5, with D tentatively TRBD1 (6 bases). The CDR3 has 15 amino acids. CDR1 is LNHDA and CDR2 is SQIVND in the germline V gene (reference sequence). Trimming pared 6 bases from V and 5 bases from J, leaving 19 bases between. This CDR3 reads CASRQDHRERETQYF. CDR3 in DNA: TGTGCCAGTAGGCAGGATCACAGGGAGCGGGAGACCCAGTACTTC.

CDR3 sequence reads: CASSLGTGGYHGYTF. Written as DNA, the CDR3 is TGTGCCAGCAGTTTAGGAACAGGGGGCTACCATGGCTACACCTTC. The V and J genes are TRBV27 and TRBJ1-2, with 9 bases aligning to TRBD1. V shed 2 bases and J 6 bases; nucleotides not matched to a gene: 7. This CDR3 has 15 amino acids. Per the germline V gene, CDR1 is MNHEY and CDR2 is SMNVEV (reference sequence).